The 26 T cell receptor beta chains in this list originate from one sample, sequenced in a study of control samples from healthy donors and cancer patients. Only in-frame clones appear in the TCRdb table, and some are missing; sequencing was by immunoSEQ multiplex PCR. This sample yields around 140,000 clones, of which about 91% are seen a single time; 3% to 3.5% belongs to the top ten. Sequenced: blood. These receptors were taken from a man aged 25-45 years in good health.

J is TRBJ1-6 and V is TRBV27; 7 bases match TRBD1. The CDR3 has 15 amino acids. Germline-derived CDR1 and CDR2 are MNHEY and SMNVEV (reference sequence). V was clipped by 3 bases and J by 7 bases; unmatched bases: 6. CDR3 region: CASSFQGVMNSPLHF. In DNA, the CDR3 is TGTGCCAGCAGTTTTCAGGGGGTAATGAATTCACCCCTCCACTTT.

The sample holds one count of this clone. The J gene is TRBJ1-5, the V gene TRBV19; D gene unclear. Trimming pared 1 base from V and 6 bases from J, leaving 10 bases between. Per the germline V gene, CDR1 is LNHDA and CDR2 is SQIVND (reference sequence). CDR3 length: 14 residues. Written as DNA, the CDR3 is TGTGCCAGTAGTATAGGGTACGCCGGTCAGCCCCAGCATTTT. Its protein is CASSIGYAGQPQHF.

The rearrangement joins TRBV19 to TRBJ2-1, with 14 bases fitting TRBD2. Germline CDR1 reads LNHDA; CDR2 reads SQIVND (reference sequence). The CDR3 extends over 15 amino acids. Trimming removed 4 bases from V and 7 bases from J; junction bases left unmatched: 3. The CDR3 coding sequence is TGTGCCAGTAGTACGACTAGCGGGGGGGTGAATGAGCAGTTCTTC. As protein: CASSTTSGGVNEQFF.

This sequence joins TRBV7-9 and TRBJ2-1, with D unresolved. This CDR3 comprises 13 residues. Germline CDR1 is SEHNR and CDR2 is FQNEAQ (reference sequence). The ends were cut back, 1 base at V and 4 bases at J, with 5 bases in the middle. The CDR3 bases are TGTGCCAGCAGCTTAGGGCGTTACAATGAGCAGTTCTTC. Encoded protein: CASSLGRYNEQFF.

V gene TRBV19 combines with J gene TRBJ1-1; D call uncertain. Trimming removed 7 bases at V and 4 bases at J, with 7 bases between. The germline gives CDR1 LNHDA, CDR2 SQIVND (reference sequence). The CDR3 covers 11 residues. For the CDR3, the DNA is TGTGCCAGTATCCGGAGCACTGAAGCTTTCTTT. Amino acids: CASIRSTEAFF. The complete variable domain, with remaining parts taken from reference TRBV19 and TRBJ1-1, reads DGGITQSPKYLFRKEGQNVTLSCEQNLNHDAMYWYRQDPGQGLRLIYYSQIVNDFQKGDIAEGYSVSREKKESFPLTVTSAQKNPTAFYLCASIRSTEAFFGQGTRLTVV.

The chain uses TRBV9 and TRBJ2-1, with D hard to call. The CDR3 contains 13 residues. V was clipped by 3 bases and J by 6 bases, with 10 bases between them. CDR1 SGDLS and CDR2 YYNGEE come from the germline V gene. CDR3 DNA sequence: TGTGCCAGCAGCGCAAATGTGTTCAATGAGCAGTTCTTC. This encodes CASSANVFNEQFF.

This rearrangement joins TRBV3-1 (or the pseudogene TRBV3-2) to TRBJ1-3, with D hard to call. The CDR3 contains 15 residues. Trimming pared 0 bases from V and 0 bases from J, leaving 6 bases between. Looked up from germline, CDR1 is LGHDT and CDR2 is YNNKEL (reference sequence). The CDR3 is CASSQERFSGNTIYF. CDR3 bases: TGTGCCAGCAGCCAAGAGCGCTTCTCTGGAAACACCATATATTTT.

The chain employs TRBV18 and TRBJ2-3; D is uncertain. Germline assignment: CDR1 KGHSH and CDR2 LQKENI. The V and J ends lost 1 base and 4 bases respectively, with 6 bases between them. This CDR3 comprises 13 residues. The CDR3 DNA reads TGTGCCAGCTCACCACAGGGCGCAGATACGCAGTATTTT. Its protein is CASSPQGADTQYF.

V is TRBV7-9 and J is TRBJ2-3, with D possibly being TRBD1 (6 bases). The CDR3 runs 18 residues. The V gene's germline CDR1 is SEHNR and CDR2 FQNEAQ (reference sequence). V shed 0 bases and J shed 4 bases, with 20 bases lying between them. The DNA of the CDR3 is TGTGCCAGCAGCTTAGCGAATTTTGACAGGAGCCGGGCAGATACGCAGTATTTT. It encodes CASSLANFDRSRADTQYF. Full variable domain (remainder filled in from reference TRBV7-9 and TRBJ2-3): DTGVSQNPRHKITKRGQNVTFRCDPISEHNRLYWYRQTLGQGPEFLTYFQNEAQLEKSRLLSDRFSAERPKGSFSTLEIQRTEQGDSAMYLCASSLANFDRSRADTQYFGPGTRLTVL.

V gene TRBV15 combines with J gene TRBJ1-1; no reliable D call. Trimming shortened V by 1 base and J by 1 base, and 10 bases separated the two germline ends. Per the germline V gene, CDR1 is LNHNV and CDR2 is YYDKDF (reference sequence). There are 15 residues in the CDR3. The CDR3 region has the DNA TGTGCCACCAGCAGAGGGATTAGGGAGAACACTGAAGCTTTCTTT. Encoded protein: CATSRGIRENTEAFF.

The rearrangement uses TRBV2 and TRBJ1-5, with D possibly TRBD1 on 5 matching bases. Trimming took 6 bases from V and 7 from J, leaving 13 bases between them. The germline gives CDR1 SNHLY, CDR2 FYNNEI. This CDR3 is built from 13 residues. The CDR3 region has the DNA TGTGCCAGCAGAGCCTCGCAGGGCCAGCCCCAGCATTTT. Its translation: CASRASQGQPQHF.

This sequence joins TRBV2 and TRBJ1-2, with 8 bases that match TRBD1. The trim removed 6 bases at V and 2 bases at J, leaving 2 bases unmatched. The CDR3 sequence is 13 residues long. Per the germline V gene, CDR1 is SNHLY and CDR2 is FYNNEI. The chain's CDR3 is CASRDRENYGYTF. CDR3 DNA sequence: TGTGCCAGCAGGGACAGGGAAAACTATGGCTACACCTTC. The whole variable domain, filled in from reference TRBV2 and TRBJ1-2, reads EPEVTQTPSHQVTQMGQEVILRCVPISNHLYFYWYRQILGQKVEFLVSFYNNEISEKSEIFDDQFSVERPDGSNFTLKIRSTKLEDSAMYFCASRDRENYGYTFGSGTRLTVV.

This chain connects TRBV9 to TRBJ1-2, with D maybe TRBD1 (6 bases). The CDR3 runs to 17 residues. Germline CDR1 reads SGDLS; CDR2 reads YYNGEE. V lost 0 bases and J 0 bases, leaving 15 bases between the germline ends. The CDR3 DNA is TGTGCCAGCAGCGTAGGGGCAGGGGAAGTACCTAACTATGGCTACACCTTC. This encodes CASSVGAGEVPNYGYTF.

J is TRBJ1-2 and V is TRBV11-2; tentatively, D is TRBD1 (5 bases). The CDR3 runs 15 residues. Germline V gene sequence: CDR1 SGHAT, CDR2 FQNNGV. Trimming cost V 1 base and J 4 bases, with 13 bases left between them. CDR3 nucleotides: TGTGCCAGCAGCTTAGCAGGGACTGCTACCTATGGCTACACCTTC. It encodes CASSLAGTATYGYTF.

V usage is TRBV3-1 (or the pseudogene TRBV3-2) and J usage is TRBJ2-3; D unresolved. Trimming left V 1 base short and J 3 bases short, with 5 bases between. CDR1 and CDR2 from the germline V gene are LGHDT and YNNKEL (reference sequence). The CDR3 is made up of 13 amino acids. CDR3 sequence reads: CASSQGWTDTQYF. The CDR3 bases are TGTGCCAGCAGCCAAGGATGGACAGATACGCAGTATTTT.

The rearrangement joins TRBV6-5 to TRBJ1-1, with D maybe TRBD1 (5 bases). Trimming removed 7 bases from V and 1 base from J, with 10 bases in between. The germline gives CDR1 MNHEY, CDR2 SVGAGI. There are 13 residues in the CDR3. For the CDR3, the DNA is TGTGCCAGCACAGGGAGGGAGAACACTGAAGCTTTCTTT. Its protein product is CASTGRENTEAFF.

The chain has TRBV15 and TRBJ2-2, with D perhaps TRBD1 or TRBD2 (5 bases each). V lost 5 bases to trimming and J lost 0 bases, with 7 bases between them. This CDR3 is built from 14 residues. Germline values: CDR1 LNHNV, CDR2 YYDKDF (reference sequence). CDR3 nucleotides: TGTGCCACCAGCCGGGGCACGAACACCGGGGAGCTGTTTTTT. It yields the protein CATSRGTNTGELFF. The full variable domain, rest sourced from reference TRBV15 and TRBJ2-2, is DAMVIQNPRYQVTQFGKPVTLSCSQTLNHNVMYWYQQKSSQAPKLLFHYYDKDFNNEADTPDNFQSRRPNTSFCFLDIRSPGLGDTAMYLCATSRGTNTGELFFGEGSRLTVL.

For the CDR3, the DNA is TGTGCCACCAGCAGAGAGGAGGGAAGAAACACCATATATTTT. Protein product: CATSREEGRNTIYF. The chain recombines TRBV15 with TRBJ1-3; D is unclear. The CDR3 covers 14 residues. Germline V gene sequence: CDR1 LNHNV, CDR2 YYDKDF (reference sequence). Trimming took off 0 bases at V and 5 bases at J, with 8 bases between the two ends.

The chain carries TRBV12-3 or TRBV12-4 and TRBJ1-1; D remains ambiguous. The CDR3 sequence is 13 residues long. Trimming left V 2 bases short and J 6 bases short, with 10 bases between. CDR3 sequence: CASSLTGKAEAFF. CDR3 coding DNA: TGTGCCAGCAGTTTAACGGGGAAGGCTGAAGCTTTCTTT.

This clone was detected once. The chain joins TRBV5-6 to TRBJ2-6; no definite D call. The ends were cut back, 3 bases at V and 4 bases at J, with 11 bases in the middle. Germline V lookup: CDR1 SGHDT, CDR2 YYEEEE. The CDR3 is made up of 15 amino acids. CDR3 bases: TGTGCCAGCAGCTCATTAGTACTCGGGGCCAACGTCCTGACTTTC. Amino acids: CASSSLVLGANVLTF. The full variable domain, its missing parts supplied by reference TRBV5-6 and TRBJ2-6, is DAGVTQSPTHLIKTRGQQVTLRCSPKSGHDTVSWYQQALGQGPQFIFQYYEEEERQRGNFPDRFSGHQFPNYSSELNVNALLLGDSALYLCASSSLVLGANVLTFGAGSRLTVL.

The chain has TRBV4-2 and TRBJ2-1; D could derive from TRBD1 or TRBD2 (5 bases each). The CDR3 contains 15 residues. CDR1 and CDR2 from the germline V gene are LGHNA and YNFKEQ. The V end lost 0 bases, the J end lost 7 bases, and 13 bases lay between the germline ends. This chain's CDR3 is CASSQDWDVDNEQFF. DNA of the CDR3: TGTGCCAGCAGCCAAGACTGGGACGTGGATAATGAGCAGTTCTTC.

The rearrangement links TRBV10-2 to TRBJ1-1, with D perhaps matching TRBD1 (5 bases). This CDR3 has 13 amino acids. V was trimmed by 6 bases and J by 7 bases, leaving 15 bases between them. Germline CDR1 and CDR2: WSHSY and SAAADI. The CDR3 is CASSDFQGGEAFF. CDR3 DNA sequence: TGCGCCAGCAGCGATTTTCAGGGAGGTGAAGCTTTCTTT.

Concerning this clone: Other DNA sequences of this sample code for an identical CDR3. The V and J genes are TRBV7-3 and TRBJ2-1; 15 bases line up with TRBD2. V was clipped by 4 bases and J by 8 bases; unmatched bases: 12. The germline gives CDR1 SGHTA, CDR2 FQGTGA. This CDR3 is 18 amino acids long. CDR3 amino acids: CASSSGAGTSGGWDEQFF. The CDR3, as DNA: TGTGCCAGCAGCTCCGGAGCCGGGACTAGCGGGGGGTGGGATGAGCAGTTCTTC.

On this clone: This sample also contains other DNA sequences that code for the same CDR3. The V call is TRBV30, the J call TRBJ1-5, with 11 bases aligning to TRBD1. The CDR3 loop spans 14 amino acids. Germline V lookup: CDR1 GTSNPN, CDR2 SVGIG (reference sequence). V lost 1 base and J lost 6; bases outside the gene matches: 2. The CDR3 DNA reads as TGTGCCTGGAGTGGGGGACAGGGGGGTCAGCCCCAGCATTTT. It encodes CAWSGGQGGQPQHF.

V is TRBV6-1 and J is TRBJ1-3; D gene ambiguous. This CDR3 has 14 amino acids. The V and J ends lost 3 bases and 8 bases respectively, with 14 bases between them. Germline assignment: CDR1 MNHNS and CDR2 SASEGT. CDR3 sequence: CASSDRTIRYTIYF. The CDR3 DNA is TGTGCCAGCAGTGATAGGACCATACGGTACACCATATATTTT.

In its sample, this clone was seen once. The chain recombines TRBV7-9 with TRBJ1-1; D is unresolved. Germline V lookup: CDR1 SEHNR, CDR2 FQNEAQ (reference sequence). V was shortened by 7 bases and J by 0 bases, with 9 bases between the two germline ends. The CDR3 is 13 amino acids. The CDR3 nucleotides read TGTGCCAGCAAGATACAAGTGAACACTGAAGCTTTCTTT. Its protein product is CASKIQVNTEAFF.